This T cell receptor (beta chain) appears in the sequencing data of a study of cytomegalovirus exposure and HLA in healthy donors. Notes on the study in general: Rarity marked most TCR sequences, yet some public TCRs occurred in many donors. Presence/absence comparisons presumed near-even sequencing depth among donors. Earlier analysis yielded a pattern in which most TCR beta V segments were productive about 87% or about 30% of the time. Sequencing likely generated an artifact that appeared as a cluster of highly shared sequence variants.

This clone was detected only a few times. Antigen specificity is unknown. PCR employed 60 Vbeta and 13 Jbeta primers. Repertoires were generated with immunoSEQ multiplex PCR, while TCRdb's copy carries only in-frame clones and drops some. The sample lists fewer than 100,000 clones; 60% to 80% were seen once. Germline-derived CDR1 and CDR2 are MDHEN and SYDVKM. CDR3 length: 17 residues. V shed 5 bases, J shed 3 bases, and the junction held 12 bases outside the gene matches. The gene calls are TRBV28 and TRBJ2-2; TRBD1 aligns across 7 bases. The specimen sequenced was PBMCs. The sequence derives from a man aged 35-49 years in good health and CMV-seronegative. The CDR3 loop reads CASSPIGDSRYTGELFF. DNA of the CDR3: TGTGCCAGCAGTCCTATAGGGGACAGTCGATACACCGGGGAGCTGTTTTTT.